This is a list of T cell receptor beta chains from one sample in a study of cytomegalovirus exposure and HLA in healthy donors. Produced via immunoSEQ multiplex PCR; TCRdb's table is partial and in-frame only. Found here are 35,000 to 50,000 clones, roughly 93% of them singletons; the top ten hold less than 2.5%. Sequenced material: PBMCs. The receptors originated from a woman aged 18-29 years in good health and CMV-seronegative. Both conserved end residues are part of each CDR3. D genes are given only for firm matches. The listing skips clone size in some rows; elsewhere it reads once, few, many or a size class.

DNA	CDR3	size	D	V	J
TGTGCCAGCAGCTTTTCAACAGGGGGCTTTAACACCGGGGAGCTGTTTTTT	CASSFSTGGFNTGELFF	NA	TRBD1	TRBV5-5	TRBJ2-2
TGTGCCAGCAGCCCCCGCGGACTTAGCACAGATACGCAGTATTTT	CASSPRGLSTDTQYF	NA	NA	TRBV9	TRBJ2-3
TGCGCCAGCAGCTTGTACTCCTCGGACAGGGGAAATGAAAAACTGTTTTTT	CASSLYSSDRGNEKLFF	NA	TRBD1	TRBV5-1	TRBJ1-4
TGTGCCAGCAGTTATATGGACATTGCCTCTGTGGATGGCTACACCTTC	CASSYMDIASVDGYTF	NA	NA	TRBV6-5	TRBJ1-2
TGTGCCAGCAGTGACCCGGGACAGGGAACCGGGGAGCTGTTTTTT	CASSDPGQGTGELFF	NA	TRBD1	TRBV6-4	TRBJ2-2
TGTGCCAGCAGCTCAAGGGACAGCCAAGAGACCCAGTACTTC	CASSSRDSQETQYF	NA	TRBD1	TRBV14	TRBJ2-5
TGTGCCAGCAGAGGAGATCCCGGAGTAGGAAACTATGGCTACACCTTC	CASRGDPGVGNYGYTF	NA	NA	TRBV5-4	TRBJ1-2
TGTGCCAGCAGCTTGGTATCCAGCTCTGGGGCCAACGTCCTGACTTTC	CASSLVSSSGANVLTF	once	NA	TRBV7-8	TRBJ2-6
TGTGCCAGCAGCTTAGGAGCGGGAGCTTCAGATACGCAGTATTTT	CASSLGAGASDTQYF	NA	TRBD2	TRBV7-9	TRBJ2-3
TGTGCCAGCAGCCGACGGGGGTCGCAACCGAACACTGAAGCTTTCTTT	CASSRRGSQPNTEAFF	NA	NA	TRBV7-2	TRBJ1-1
TGCGCCAGCAGCTCACAAGACAGGGACGAGCAGTACTTC	CASSSQDRDEQYF	NA	TRBD1	TRBV5-1	TRBJ2-7
TGTGCCAGCACAGGGGATGGCTACACCTTC	CASTGDGYTF	NA	NA	TRBV6-5	TRBJ1-2
TGCGCCAGCAGCTTGTCCCCCGTGTTCACCGGGGAGCTGTTTTTT	CASSLSPVFTGELFF	NA	NA	TRBV5-1	TRBJ2-2
TGTGCCAGCTCAGGGGGACTATACAATGAGCAGTTCTTC	CASSGGLYNEQFF	NA	TRBD2	TRBV18	TRBJ2-1
TGTGCCAGCAGCACGCAGACAGGGCCTGGAAACACCATATATTTT	CASSTQTGPGNTIYF	NA	TRBD1	TRBV5-5	TRBJ1-3
TGCAGCGTTGAGCTTCCTAGCGGGAGATTTGACAATGAGCAGTTCTTC	CSVELPSGRFDNEQFF	NA	TRBD2	TRBV29-1	TRBJ2-1
TGTGCCAGCAGCTCTTTGACAGGAGCGAACACCGGGGAGCTGTTTTTT	CASSSLTGANTGELFF	NA	NA	TRBV7-8	TRBJ2-2
TGTGCCAGCAGTTTAGGAGGTCGAGTGCGCGAGCAGTACTTC	CASSLGGRVREQYF	NA	NA	TRBV28	TRBJ2-7
TGCGCCAGCAGCTTACAGGGGACGTACACTGAAGCTTTCTTT	CASSLQGTYTEAFF	NA	TRBD1	TRBV5-1	TRBJ1-1
TGTGCCTACCTCCGGGACAACTCTGGAAACACCATATATTTT	CAYLRDNSGNTIYF	NA	NA	TRBV30	TRBJ1-3
TGTGCCAGCAGCGAGGGACAGTTGAACACTGAAGCTTTCTTT	CASSEGQLNTEAFF	NA	TRBD1	TRBV2	TRBJ1-1
TGTGCCAGCAGATGGGACTATGACACCGGGGAGCTGTTTTTT	CASRWDYDTGELFF	NA	TRBD2	TRBV27	TRBJ2-2
TGCGCCAGCCGCCCGGGACAGGGAATGGACGAGCAGTACTTC	CASRPGQGMDEQYF	NA	TRBD1	TRBV5-1	TRBJ2-7
TGTGCCAGCTTATCACTCTCTGGAAACACCATATATTTT	CASLSLSGNTIYF	NA	NA	TRBV6-5	TRBJ1-3
TGTGCCAGCAGCCCATTCGGGGGGGCAACTAATGAAAAACTGTTTTTT	CASSPFGGATNEKLFF	NA	NA	TRBV7-8	TRBJ1-4
TGTGCCAGCAGTTCGGGACAGATTAATGAAAAACTGTTTTTT	CASSSGQINEKLFF	NA	TRBD1	TRBV28	TRBJ1-4
TGTGCCAGCAGCTTCGATTCTGGCGGGACCGGCTACGAGCAGTACTTC	CASSFDSGGTGYEQYF	NA	NA	TRBV7-9	TRBJ2-7
TGTGCCAGCAGCCGATACCTTGGCGGGGACAGCTCCTACAATGAGCAGTTCTTC	CASSRYLGGDSSYNEQFF	NA	NA	TRBV7-9	TRBJ2-1
TGTGCCAGTAGTATGGCCCCAGGAGGGGGCGGGTACGAGCAGTACTTC	CASSMAPGGGGYEQYF	NA	NA	TRBV19	TRBJ2-7
TGTGCCACGGGACAGGGAGAGTTCGCCTATAATTCACCCCTCCACTTT	CATGQGEFAYNSPLHF	NA	TRBD1	TRBV19	TRBJ1-6
TGTGCCAGCACCCGCGGTGAAATATACAATGAGCAGTTCTTC	CASTRGEIYNEQFF	NA	NA	TRBV6-1	TRBJ2-1
TGTGCCAGCAGTTTATCGCAGGGGGTGAACACTGAAGCTTTCTTT	CASSLSQGVNTEAFF	NA	TRBD1	TRBV27	TRBJ1-1
TGTGCCAGCAGCCCCCTTTTGGACAGGGGAGAGACCCAGTACTTC	CASSPLLDRGETQYF	NA	TRBD1	TRBV6-5	TRBJ2-5
TGTGCCAGCAAGACGACTAGCGGGAGCACGGAGCAGTTCTTC	CASKTTSGSTEQFF	NA	TRBD2	TRBV6-5	TRBJ2-1
TGTGCCAGCAAACTAGCGGGAGTAGGTGAGCAGTTCTTC	CASKLAGVGEQFF	NA	TRBD2	TRBV6-5	TRBJ2-1
TGTGCCAGCAGCCCAGCGGGAGCCGGGGAGCTGTTTTTT	CASSPAGAGELFF	NA	TRBD2	TRBV11-2	TRBJ2-2
TGTGCCAGCAGCTTAAGTGGCGGTTCCTCCTACGAGCAGTACTTC	CASSLSGGSSYEQYF	NA	NA	TRBV7-2	TRBJ2-7
TGTGCCAGCAGCTTGGGTCGGCCTCGAGGAGATACGCAGTATTTT	CASSLGRPRGDTQYF	once	NA	TRBV5-6	TRBJ2-3
TGTGCCAGCAGCGTAGACCTAGCGAACAATGAGCAGTTCTTC	CASSVDLANNEQFF	NA	NA	TRBV9	TRBJ2-1
TGTGCCAGCAGTGAATACGGTGGTCAGCCCCAGCATTTT	CASSEYGGQPQHF	NA	NA	TRBV25-1	TRBJ1-5
TGTGCCAGCAGTTGGACAGGGGGAAACATTCAGTACTTC	CASSWTGGNIQYF	NA	TRBD1	TRBV6-1	TRBJ2-4
TGTGCCAGCAGTGAGACAGGGGCGAACACCGGGGAGCTGTTTTTT	CASSETGANTGELFF	once	TRBD1	TRBV6-4	TRBJ2-2
TGTGCCAGCAGCCCCGTAAATTTGGGCCATGGCTACACCTTC	CASSPVNLGHGYTF	NA	NA	TRBV6-5	TRBJ1-2
TGTGCCACTCATAGGGGGGGCCGAGAGACCCAGTACTTC	CATHRGGRETQYF	NA	NA	TRBV5-4	TRBJ2-5
TGTGCCAGTAGCTCCACAGGGAGAAATAGCAATCAGCCCCAGCATTTT	CASSSTGRNSNQPQHF	NA	NA	TRBV19	TRBJ1-5
TGCGCCAGCAGTGAGCGGCTAGCGACCCAAGAGACCCAGTACTTC	CASSERLATQETQYF	NA	NA	TRBV10-2	TRBJ2-5
TGTGCCAGCAGGACCCTGGGACAGGGAGATGAAGCTTTCTTT	CASRTLGQGDEAFF	NA	TRBD1	TRBV6-1	TRBJ1-1
TGTGCCTCCAGACAGGGGGGCGGTCCTAATGAAAAACTGTTTTTT	CASRQGGGPNEKLFF	NA	TRBD1	TRBV19	TRBJ1-4